This entry lists 23 T cell receptor beta chains sequenced from one sample in a study of T cell repertoires in aging, cancer and after chemotherapy. Amplification of TCR beta used genomic DNA extracted from peripheral blood. Multiplex touch-down PCR with TRB-A/B primers amplified rearranged V-D-J TRB sequences. TCRdb reanalysed the multiplex PCR reads using MiXCR and keeps one entry per CDR3 protein. The sample consists of about 3,000 distinct CDR3 sequences, more than 25% of them appearing once. Sequencing used blood. These receptors all stem from a human donor with a solid tumor.

V usage is TRBV29-1 and J usage is TRBJ2-2; 7 positions match TRBD1. Trimming cost V 0 bases and J 5 bases; bases outside gene matches: 6. Per the germline V gene, CDR1 is SQVTM and CDR2 is ANQGSEA. The CDR3 extends over 15 amino acids. The CDR3 loop is CSVEEGGERTGELFF. The CDR3 DNA reads as TGCAGCGTTGAAGAAGGGGGCGAAAGGACCGGGGAGCTGTTTTTT.

In this sample, this clonotype is medium-sized. V usage is TRBV12-3 or TRBV12-4 and J usage is TRBJ1-1; no clear D gene. CDR3 length: 13 amino acids. V lost 6 bases and J lost 6, with 14 bases in between. The CDR3 region is CASSFLWASEAFF. The CDR3 DNA reads TGTGCCAGCAGCTTCCTTTGGGCGTCTGAAGCTTTCTTT.

As for this clonotype: A clone one base away is much larger, so this may be a read error. The CDR3, as DNA: TGTGCCAGCACTCCCCGGACAGGGTCTGGGAACATTGAAGCTTTCTTT. Protein product: CASTPRTGSGNIEAFF. The J gene is TRBJ1-1, the V gene TRBV10-3, with 8 bases fitting TRBD1. This CDR3 comprises 16 residues. CDR1 ENHRY and CDR2 SYGVKD come from the germline V gene.

This clonotype is judged medium-sized (0.01 to 0.1%). V usage is TRBV12-3 or TRBV12-4 and J usage is TRBJ1-1; D is undetermined. V lost 1 base, J lost 0 bases, and 3 bases lay in between. This CDR3 is built from 13 residues. CDR3 residues: CASSLGVNTEAFF. DNA of the CDR3: TGTGCCAGCAGTTTAGGAGTGAACACTGAAGCTTTCTTT.

The chain recombines TRBV5-6 with TRBJ2-5, with TRBD1 identical over 10 bases. The CDR3 loop spans 16 amino acids. CDR1 is SGHDT and CDR2 is YYEEEE in the germline V gene. The trim removed 0 bases at V and 5 bases at J, leaving 7 bases unmatched. CDR3 in amino acids: CASSLVGGQGLETQYF. DNA of the CDR3: TGTGCCAGCAGCTTGGTTGGGGGACAGGGGTTGGAGACCCAGTACTTC. Based on the CDR3 plus reference TRBV5-6 and TRBJ2-5, the full variable domain is DAGVTQSPTHLIKTRGQQVTLRCSPKSGHDTVSWYQQALGQGPQFIFQYYEEEERQRGNFPDRFSGHQFPNYSSELNVNALLLGDSALYLCASSLVGGQGLETQYFGPGTRLLVL.

Within the sample, this clonotype is medium-sized (0.01 to 0.1%). The chain combines TRBV15 with TRBJ1-5; 9 nucleotides agree with TRBD1. In germline, CDR1 is LNHNV, CDR2 YYDKDF (reference sequence). The ends lost 5 bases at V and 7 bases at J; junction bases unmatched: 9. The CDR3 extends over 15 amino acids. The CDR3 region is CATSSDRGSWQPQHF. DNA for the CDR3: TGTGCCACCAGCTCCGACAGGGGGTCTTGGCAGCCCCAGCATTTT.

By sample fraction, this clonotype is medium-sized. The chain is built from TRBV10-3 and TRBJ2-5; 10 nucleotides align to TRBD2. V was clipped by 0 bases and J by 5 bases; unmatched bases: 6. The CDR3 is made up of 16 amino acids. Per the germline V gene, CDR1 is ENHRY and CDR2 is SYGVKD. CDR3 region: CAISESQTSGIETQYF. The CDR3 coding sequence is TGTGCCATCAGTGAGTCGCAAACTAGCGGGATTGAGACCCAGTACTTC.

This clonotype is deemed medium-sized. The chain carries TRBV12-3 or TRBV12-4 and TRBJ2-7, with 11 bases that match TRBD1. V was clipped by 7 bases and J by 7 bases; unmatched bases: 9. This CDR3 spans 14 amino acids. The CDR3 spells CASTTGTGGREQYF. The CDR3 DNA sequence: TGTGCCAGCACCACCGGGACAGGGGGTCGTGAGCAGTACTTC.

This clonotype showed up just once. Germline and junction disagree at one end, which may indicate a read error. V and J are TRBV6-5 and TRBJ1-2, with 12 bases identical to TRBD1. Germline CDR1 reads MNHEY; CDR2 reads SVGAGI. CDR3 length equals 15 residues. The CDR3 DNA follows: TGTGCCACCAGTGCCGGGACAGGGGGCAGCTATGGCTACACCTTC. Translation gives CATSAGTGGSYGYTF.

This clonotype is deemed large. The rearrangement joins TRBV29-1 to TRBJ2-2; D call uncertain. Trimming took 2 bases from V and 4 from J, leaving 8 bases between them. The CDR3 is made up of 13 amino acids. The germline V gene encodes CDR1 SQVTM and CDR2 ANQGSEA. As DNA, the CDR3 is TGCAGCGTTGAAAAGGCAGTCACCGGGGAGCTGTTTTTT. This encodes CSVEKAVTGELFF.

This clonotype was detected only a few times. The chain links TRBV20-1 to TRBJ1-2; 7 nucleotides line up with TRBD1. This CDR3 comprises 13 residues. CDR1 DFQATT and CDR2 SNEGSKA come from the germline V gene (reference sequence). V trimming: 3 bases; J trimming: 10 bases; junction bases outside the gene matches: 11. The DNA of the CDR3 is TGCAGTGCTAGTGCAGGGGGAGGAGTAGACTACACCTTC. It codes for CSASAGGGVDYTF.

By sample fraction, this clonotype is medium-sized. The V gene is TRBV6-5, the J gene TRBJ1-1; the match to TRBD1 covers 7 bases. This CDR3 is built from 15 residues. Germline loops: CDR1 MNHEY, CDR2 SVGAGI. Trimming took 6 bases from V and 1 from J; bases not matched to a gene: 8. DNA of the CDR3: TGTGCCAGCAGGGCCGGGGACAGTTGGAACACTGAAGCTTTCTTT. Residues: CASRAGDSWNTEAFF.

The chain has TRBV19 and TRBJ2-1; 9 bases are a match to TRBD2. Germline V lookup: CDR1 LNHDA, CDR2 SQIVND (reference sequence). The junction had 13 bases not matched to a gene; V was cut back by 9 bases and J by 10 bases. The CDR3 length is 14 residues. This CDR3 is CASRATSGSGEQFF. The CDR3 DNA sequence: TGTGCCAGCCGCGCGACTAGCGGCTCGGGGGAGCAGTTCTTC. Full variable domain (missing parts from reference TRBV19 and TRBJ2-1): DGGITQSPKYLFRKEGQNVTLSCEQNLNHDAMYWYRQDPGQGLRLIYYSQIVNDFQKGDIAEGYSVSREKKESFPLTVTSAQKNPTAFYLCASRATSGSGEQFFGPGTRLTVL.

This clonotype came up a few times. V gene TRBV5-6 combines with J gene TRBJ1-1; D gene uncertain. The CDR3 runs 15 residues. The V end was cut by 4 bases, the J end by 4 bases, with 17 bases between. Germline V gene lookup returns CDR1 SGHDT and CDR2 YYEEEE. The CDR3 nucleotides read TGTGCCAGCAGCCACCGCGGACGGGGTCGCACTGAAGCTTTCTTT. Translating it yields CASSHRGRGRTEAFF.

This chain connects TRBV4-2 to TRBJ1-1; tentatively, D is TRBD1 (5 bases). The V end was cut by 8 bases, the J end by 0 bases, with 13 bases between. The CDR3 has 14 residues. Germline loops: CDR1 LGHNA, CDR2 YNFKEQ. DNA of the CDR3: TGTGCCAGCTTAAGGGGCGGTTTGAACACTGAAGCTTTCTTT. It codes for CASLRGGLNTEAFF.

Turning to this clonotype: Possible read error: a much larger clone is one base away. The V and J genes are TRBV18 and TRBJ2-7; possible D gene TRBD1, 5 bases. Trimming left V 0 bases short and J 5 bases short, with 14 bases between. The CDR3 extends over 15 amino acids. CDR1 is KGHSH and CDR2 is LQKENI in the germline V gene. The CDR3 sequence: CASSPPVQGSHEQYF. DNA of the CDR3: TGTGCCAGCTCACCACCGGTCCAGGGATCCCACGAGCAGTACTTC.

The V gene is TRBV7-2, the J gene TRBJ1-2; D unclear. V was trimmed by 0 bases and J by 5 bases, leaving 13 bases between them. The CDR3 is 15 residues long. Germline values: CDR1 SGHTA, CDR2 FQGNSA. As DNA, the CDR3 is TGTGCCAGCAGCTTAGCCCCCGACGGTGGGTATGGCTACACCTTC. It is translated as CASSLAPDGGYGYTF.

This clonotype has just one count. V is TRBV19 and J is TRBJ1-5; maybe TRBD1 (5 bases). V lost 4 bases and J 7 bases, leaving 17 bases between the germline ends. This CDR3 is 15 amino acids long. Per the germline V gene, CDR1 is LNHDA and CDR2 is SQIVND (reference sequence). In nucleotides, the CDR3 is TGTGCCAGTAGTACCAAGCGGGGGGGAGGCCAGCCCCAGCATTTT. It yields the protein CASSTKRGGGQPQHF.

By share, this clonotype counts as medium-sized. The V and J genes are TRBV12-3 or TRBV12-4 and TRBJ2-1, with TRBD1 matching over 7 bases. The CDR3 contains 15 residues. V trimming: 6 bases; J trimming: 2 bases; junction bases outside the gene matches: 7. Written as DNA, the CDR3 is TGTGCCAGCAGGCGCACAGGGGAACCCTACAATGAGCAGTTCTTC. Protein sequence: CASRRTGEPYNEQFF.

On this clonotype: A much larger clone is a single base away; this may be a read error. J is TRBJ2-7 and V is TRBV15; 9 bases map to TRBD2. The CDR3 totals 14 residues. Germline CDR1 reads LNHNV; CDR2 reads YYDKDF (reference sequence). J lost 5 bases, V lost 6 bases, and 8 bases had no gene match. CDR3 residues: CATRLSGSPNEQYF. As DNA, the CDR3 is TGTGCCACCAGGCTTAGCGGGAGCCCCAACGAGCAGTACTTC.

By share, this clonotype counts as medium-sized. This chain connects TRBV18 to TRBJ2-7; 7 nucleotides match TRBD1. The germline V gene encodes CDR1 KGHSH and CDR2 LQKENI. CDR3 size: 13 residues. The trim removed 6 bases at V and 2 bases at J, leaving 4 bases unmatched. CDR3: CASSPTGPYEQYF. DNA of the CDR3: TGTGCCAGCTCCCCGACAGGGCCCTACGAGCAGTACTTC.

This chain uses TRBV20-1 with TRBJ1-1; possibly TRBD1 for D (5 bases). Per germline, CDR1 DFQATT and CDR2 SNEGSKA (reference sequence). This CDR3 region has 15 residues. Trimming removed 7 bases at V and 2 bases at J, with 20 bases between. CDR3 sequence reads: CSVAGYNRGNTEAFF. CDR3 bases: TGCAGTGTGGCAGGGTATAATCGGGGAAACACTGAAGCTTTCTTT.

By its share, this clonotype is large. The chain is built from TRBV29-1 and TRBJ2-7; D unresolved. Germline CDR1 reads SQVTM; CDR2 reads ANQGSEA. The length of the CDR3 is 12 residues. Deletions cut 5 bases from V and 4 bases from J, with 12 bases between. In DNA form, the CDR3 reads TGCAGCGTTTCTCCCAGCCTATACGAGCAGTACTTC. Translating it yields CSVSPSLYEQYF.